The 32 T cell receptor beta chains given below trace back to one sample, sequenced in a study of cytomegalovirus exposure and HLA in healthy donors. The PCR was carried out with 60 Vbeta primers and 13 Jbeta primers. Sequencing was performed with immunoSEQ multiplex PCR; in TCRdb, only in-frame clones are kept and a portion is missing. Here the sample spans about 220,000 clones, approximately 88% being singletons. Sequences were obtained from PBMCs. The receptor source for this set is a boy aged 2 to 10 in good health and CMV-seronegative.

The chain is built from TRBV9 and TRBJ1-2, with D possibly TRBD1 on 6 matching bases. The CDR3 spans 14 residues. Germline values: CDR1 SGDLS, CDR2 YYNGEE. The V end lost 3 bases, the J end lost 8 bases, and 17 bases lay between the germline ends. CDR3 sequence: CASSAGGGAEGYTF. The CDR3 region has the DNA TGTGCCAGCAGCGCCGGTGGGGGGGCGGAAGGCTACACCTTC.

The table lists this clone with a few counts. The chain combines TRBV10-3 with TRBJ1-5; D is uncertain. Germline values: CDR1 ENHRY, CDR2 SYGVKD. The CDR3 loop spans 18 amino acids. V lost 5 bases and J 4 bases, leaving 24 bases between the germline ends. CDR3 bases: TGTGCCATCAGTCCAGCACCATTGGCGAGCGTCCGAAATCAGCCCCAGCATTTT. This translates into CAISPAPLASVRNQPQHF.

The chain recombines TRBV13 with TRBJ2-1, with TRBD2 matching 9 bases. The CDR3 has 15 amino acids. The V gene end was trimmed by 6 bases and the J gene end by 8 bases; junction bases not matched to a gene: 11. Germline lookup yields CDR1 PRHDT and CDR2 FYEKMQ (reference sequence). The CDR3 sequence: CASSRLAAPRHEQFF. The CDR3 nucleotides read TGTGCCAGCAGTAGACTAGCGGCCCCTCGCCATGAGCAGTTCTTC.

The chain employs TRBV5-1 and TRBJ2-1; 10 bases fit TRBD2. The CDR3 runs 15 residues. CDR1 and CDR2 (germline): SGHRS, YFSETQ. V dropped 0 bases and J dropped 9; count of bases not matched to a gene: 6. CDR3 coding DNA: TGCGCCAGCAGCTTGGGTAGCGGGGGGCCTAGTGAGCAGTTCTTC. Translated: CASSLGSGGPSEQFF.

This chain links TRBV30 with TRBJ1-1, with 7 positions matching TRBD1. This CDR3 comprises 15 residues. With 2 bases clipped from V and 1 base from J, the junction kept 7 bases outside the gene matches. Germline lookup yields CDR1 GTSNPN and CDR2 SVGIG (reference sequence). The CDR3: CAWSKPRDRNTEAFF. CDR3 sequence (DNA): TGTGCCTGGAGTAAGCCCAGGGACAGGAACACTGAAGCTTTCTTT.

V and J are TRBV28 and TRBJ2-7; 9 bases line up with TRBD1. In germline, CDR1 is MDHEN, CDR2 SYDVKM. The length of the CDR3 is 14 residues. V gave up 5 bases and J gave up 4 bases; unmatched junction bases: 6. This CDR3 reads CASSLGDRAYEQYF. In DNA, the CDR3 is TGTGCCAGCAGTCTGGGGGACAGGGCATACGAGCAGTACTTC. Complete variable domain (other parts from reference TRBV28 and TRBJ2-7): DVKVTQSSRYLVKRTGEKVFLECVQDMDHENMFWYRQDPGLGLRLIYFSYDVKMKEKGDIPEGYSVSREKKERFSLILESASTNQTSMYLCASSLGDRAYEQYFGPGTRLTVT.

This clone was recorded a few times. The rearrangement links TRBV30 to TRBJ1-1, with TRBD1 as a possible D gene (5 bases). The V end lost 0 bases, the J end lost 5 bases, and 7 bases lay between the germline ends. The CDR3 runs 12 residues. CDR1 and CDR2 (germline): GTSNPN, SVGIG (reference sequence). The CDR3 spells CAWSVGPTEAFF. The CDR3 bases are TGTGCCTGGAGTGTGGGGCCGACTGAAGCTTTCTTT.

The V call is TRBV7-9, the J call TRBJ1-6; possibly TRBD1 for D (6 bases). From germline, CDR1 is SEHNR and CDR2 FQNEAQ (reference sequence). The CDR3 runs to 14 residues. V lost 5 bases and J lost 5, with 10 bases in between. The CDR3 sequence is CASSNDRNNSPLHF. As DNA, the CDR3 is TGTGCCAGCAGCAATGACAGGAATAATTCACCCCTCCACTTT.

This clone occurred a few times. The chain links TRBV5-1 to TRBJ1-3; TRBD1 is a possible D gene (5 bases). The V gene lost 3 bases and the J gene lost 0 bases, with 16 bases spanning the gap. Germline values: CDR1 SGHRS, CDR2 YFSETQ. The CDR3 is 17 residues long. CDR3 region: CASSWGTGRLSGNTIYF. CDR3 coding DNA: TGCGCCAGCAGCTGGGGGACCGGGAGACTCTCTGGAAACACCATATATTTT.

This chain uses TRBV29-1 with TRBJ1-1; 9 nucleotides align to TRBD1. The germline gives CDR1 SQVTM, CDR2 ANQGSEA. The CDR3 sequence is 15 residues long. V lost 4 bases, J lost 1 base, and 7 bases stayed unmatched. The CDR3 bases are TGCAGCGTTGCGGCCCTGGACAGGGGGAACACTGAAGCTTTCTTT. Its translation: CSVAALDRGNTEAFF.

The rearrangement joins TRBV14 to TRBJ1-2, with D possibly matching TRBD1 (5 bases). CDR1 is SGHDN, CDR2 FVKESK, per germline. Between the trimmed V and J ends, which lost 1 base and 4 bases, there was a span of 16 bases. This CDR3 contains 16 residues. CDR3 in amino acids: CASSQVMIDRIYGYTF. For the CDR3, the DNA is TGTGCCAGCAGCCAAGTAATGATAGACAGAATCTATGGCTACACCTTC.

V gene TRBV27 combines with J gene TRBJ2-1, with TRBD2 matching over 12 bases. With V trimmed by 5 bases and J by 7 bases, 6 bases remained unmatched. CDR3 length: 15 amino acids. Germline-derived CDR1 and CDR2 are MNHEY and SMNVEV (reference sequence). The DNA for the CDR3 is TGTGCCAGCAGTGAGAGACTAGCGGGGGCAAATGAGCAGTTCTTC. Its protein is CASSERLAGANEQFF.

This clone was counted a single time. The V call is TRBV14, the J call TRBJ1-3, with D possibly being TRBD1 (6 bases). V was shortened by 3 bases and J by 4 bases, with 19 bases between the two germline ends. Germline CDR1 is SGHDN and CDR2 is FVKESK. This CDR3 is built from 17 residues. For the CDR3, the DNA is TGTGCCAGCAGCCAGCGGACGGGACATAAGGCAGGAAACACCATATATTTT. It is translated as CASSQRTGHKAGNTIYF.

The chain combines TRBV12-5 with TRBJ1-3; D is possibly TRBD1 (5 bases). The germline gives CDR1 LGHNT, CDR2 FRNRAP. V dropped 6 bases and J dropped 7 bases, with 13 bases sitting between them. The CDR3 is 13 amino acids. CDR3 amino acids: CASGPRGVNTIYF. CDR3 coding DNA: TGTGCTAGTGGGCCCCGGGGGGTTAACACCATATATTTT.

This clone was seen once. The chain has TRBV5-6 and TRBJ2-1, with TRBD1 matching over 9 bases. V trimming: 4 bases; J trimming: 6 bases; junction bases outside the gene matches: 14. Germline V CDR1 and CDR2: SGHDT, YYEEEE. The CDR3 is 17 amino acids. DNA for the CDR3: TGTGCCAGCAGCGACCTTGGAGAGACAGGGGGTGTCAATGAGCAGTTCTTC. Protein product: CASSDLGETGGVNEQFF.

This chain connects TRBV7-9 to TRBJ2-1; D is unresolved. CDR1 is SEHNR, CDR2 FQNEAQ, per germline (reference sequence). V was shortened by 2 bases and J by 9 bases, with 5 bases between the two germline ends. The length of the CDR3 is 11 residues. The CDR3 loop reads CASSLSFEQFF. In DNA form, the CDR3 reads TGTGCCAGCAGCTTATCTTTTGAGCAGTTCTTC.

The gene calls are TRBV4-1 and TRBJ1-2; maybe TRBD1 (5 bases). CDR1 and CDR2 (germline): MGHRA, YSYEKL. V dropped 1 base and J dropped 6 bases, with 15 bases sitting between them. This CDR3 comprises 15 residues. The CDR3 is CASSQASGTSDGYTF. The CDR3 DNA reads TGCGCCAGCAGCCAAGCATCCGGGACTTCGGATGGCTACACCTTC.

This chain uses TRBV25-1 with TRBJ1-1, with D unclear. The CDR3 runs 11 residues. Trimming cost V 4 bases and J 7 bases, with 7 bases left between them. Germline V gene lookup returns CDR1 MGHDK and CDR2 SYGVNS. DNA for the CDR3: TGTGCCAGCAGTGTAGATAGTGAAGCTTTCTTT. It yields the protein CASSVDSEAFF. Complete variable domain (other parts from reference TRBV25-1 and TRBJ1-1): EADIYQTPRYLVIGTGKKITLECSQTMGHDKMYWYQQDPGMELHLIHYSYGVNSTEKGDLSSESTVSRIRTEHFPLTLESARPSHTSQYLCASSVDSEAFFGQGTRLTVV.

The rearrangement links TRBV6-1 to TRBJ2-7; 7 bases are a match to TRBD1. J gave up 9 bases and V 4 bases, and 12 bases lay outside the gene matches. CDR3 length: 14 residues. Germline V gene sequence: CDR1 MNHNS, CDR2 SASEGT. CDR3 protein: CASSGGQSPLGQYF. In DNA form, the CDR3 reads TGTGCCAGCAGTGGGGGACAGTCCCCTCTAGGGCAGTACTTC.

The J gene is TRBJ2-3, the V gene TRBV10-3; 7 bases align to TRBD1. V lost 3 bases to trimming and J lost 6 bases; unmatched junction nucleotides: 6. CDR1 and CDR2 from the germline V gene are ENHRY and SYGVKD. The CDR3 contains 14 residues. The CDR3 region is CAISDRGRSDTQYF. The CDR3 nucleotides are TGTGCCATCAGTGATAGGGGGCGGTCGGATACGCAGTATTTT.

The CDR3 sequence is CASGFRVAGVSTDTQYF. CDR3 bases: TGTGCTAGTGGTTTCCGGGTAGCGGGGGTTAGCACAGATACGCAGTATTTT. The gene calls are TRBV12-5 and TRBJ2-3; TRBD2 matches at 9 bases. The length of the CDR3 is 17 residues. The germline V gene has CDR1 LGHNT and CDR2 FRNRAP. With V trimmed by 3 bases and J by 0 bases, 7 bases remained unmatched.

The chain is built from TRBV6-1 and TRBJ2-4; D is unresolved. Germline-derived CDR1 and CDR2 are MNHNS and SASEGT. The CDR3 totals 12 residues. Between the trimmed V and J ends, which lost 10 bases and 6 bases, there was a span of 13 bases. CDR3 sequence reads: CATYMERNIQYF. CDR3 sequence (DNA): TGTGCCACCTACATGGAGAGAAACATTCAGTACTTC.

This clone occurred a few times. The J gene is TRBJ1-2, the V gene TRBV29-1, with 12 bases lining up with TRBD1. The CDR3 has 14 residues. CDR1 and CDR2 from the germline V gene are SQVTM and ANQGSEA. V lost 2 bases and J lost 8; bases outside the gene matches: 6. CDR3 DNA sequence: TGCAGCGTTGAACAGGGACAGGGGGCGTCCGGCTACACCTTC. This codes for CSVEQGQGASGYTF.

This chain links TRBV7-3 with TRBJ2-3; the match to TRBD2 covers 9 bases. The J segment lost 5 bases and the V segment lost 4 bases, leaving 13 bases of the junction unmatched. CDR3 size: 17 residues. Per the germline V gene, CDR1 is SGHTA and CDR2 is FQGTGA. CDR3 DNA sequence: TGTGCCAGCAGCTCCTCCGGGCGGGGGGGGCCCGGAGATACGCAGTATTTT. Encoded protein: CASSSSGRGGPGDTQYF.

V is TRBV11-1 and J is TRBJ2-3, with 14 bases identical to TRBD2. The CDR3 runs 17 residues. Germline V gene sequence: CDR1 SGHAT, CDR2 FQDESV (reference sequence). J lost 4 bases, V lost 5 bases, and 8 bases had no gene match. Here the CDR3 DNA reads TGTGCCAGCAGCCTCGCGAGGGGACTAGCGGGGGCAGATACGCAGTATTTT. Translation: CASSLARGLAGADTQYF.

The rearrangement joins TRBV7-9 to TRBJ1-4; D gene ambiguous. This CDR3 contains 15 residues. The germline gives CDR1 SEHNR, CDR2 FQNEAQ (reference sequence). V was clipped by 4 bases and J by 5 bases, with 14 bases between them. The chain's CDR3 is CASSSSSPGNEKLFF. CDR3 bases: TGTGCCAGCAGCTCTAGCAGCCCAGGCAATGAAAAACTGTTTTTT. Full variable domain (rest looked up from reference TRBV7-9 and TRBJ1-4): DTGVSQNPRHKITKRGQNVTFRCDPISEHNRLYWYRQTLGQGPEFLTYFQNEAQLEKSRLLSDRFSAERPKGSFSTLEIQRTEQGDSAMYLCASSSSSPGNEKLFFGSGTQLSVL.

The chain has TRBV7-9 and TRBJ1-4, with TRBD1 as a possible D gene (5 bases). CDR1 and CDR2 from the germline V gene are SEHNR and FQNEAQ (reference sequence). This CDR3 region has 14 residues. Trimming cost V 8 bases and J 4 bases, with 14 bases left between them. The CDR3 DNA sequence: TGTGCCAGCGTACCCGCAGGGATTAATGAAAAACTGTTTTTT. Translation gives CASVPAGINEKLFF.

The V and J genes are TRBV4-1 and TRBJ2-7; D is perhaps TRBD1 (6 bases). Germline CDR1 MGHRA, CDR2 YSYEKL. Trimming stripped 3 bases from V and 3 bases from J, with 6 bases between. The CDR3 length is 12 residues. CDR3 region: CASSQDSYEQYF. DNA for the CDR3: TGCGCCAGCAGCCAGGACAGCTACGAGCAGTACTTC.

The chain has TRBV13 and TRBJ2-3, with D unresolved. Trimming pared 4 bases from V and 2 bases from J, leaving 4 bases between. Germline CDR1 is PRHDT and CDR2 is FYEKMQ (reference sequence). The CDR3 is 12 residues long. The CDR3 region has the DNA TGTGCCAGCAGCTCCCTCACAGATACGCAGTATTTT. Protein product: CASSSLTDTQYF. Together with reference TRBV13 and TRBJ2-3, the CDR3 gives the full variable domain: AAGVIQSPRHLIKEKRETATLKCYPIPRHDTVYWYQQGPGQDPQFLISFYEKMQSDKGSIPDRFSAQQFSDYHSELNMSSLELGDSALYFCASSSLTDTQYFGPGTRLTVL.

V gene TRBV19 combines with J gene TRBJ1-5; weak D call: TRBD1 (5 bases). Germline V CDR1 and CDR2: LNHDA, SQIVND (reference sequence). Trimming shortened V by 7 bases and J by 5 bases, and 12 bases separated the two germline ends. CDR3 length: 13 amino acids. DNA of the CDR3: TGTGCCAGTATGGGTTGGGGGGATCAGCCCCAGCATTTT. Protein: CASMGWGDQPQHF.

The chain combines TRBV4-1 with TRBJ2-7; a possible D gene is TRBD1 (5 bases). The CDR3 is 15 amino acids. Germline-derived CDR1 and CDR2 are MGHRA and YSYEKL. V lost 1 base to trimming and J lost 6 bases, with 16 bases between them. In nucleotides, the CDR3 is TGCGCCAGCAGCCAAGCGAGCCAGGGTGGTGCCGAGCAGTACTTC. This sequence encodes CASSQASQGGAEQYF.

The chain recombines TRBV5-4 with TRBJ2-2; D remains ambiguous. V gave up 2 bases and J gave up 3 bases, with 11 bases separating them. The germline gives CDR1 SGHNT, CDR2 YYREEE (reference sequence). The CDR3 extends over 15 amino acids. The CDR3 protein is CASSLGEIYTGELFF. The CDR3 DNA reads TGTGCCAGCAGCTTAGGAGAGATCTACACCGGGGAGCTGTTTTTT.